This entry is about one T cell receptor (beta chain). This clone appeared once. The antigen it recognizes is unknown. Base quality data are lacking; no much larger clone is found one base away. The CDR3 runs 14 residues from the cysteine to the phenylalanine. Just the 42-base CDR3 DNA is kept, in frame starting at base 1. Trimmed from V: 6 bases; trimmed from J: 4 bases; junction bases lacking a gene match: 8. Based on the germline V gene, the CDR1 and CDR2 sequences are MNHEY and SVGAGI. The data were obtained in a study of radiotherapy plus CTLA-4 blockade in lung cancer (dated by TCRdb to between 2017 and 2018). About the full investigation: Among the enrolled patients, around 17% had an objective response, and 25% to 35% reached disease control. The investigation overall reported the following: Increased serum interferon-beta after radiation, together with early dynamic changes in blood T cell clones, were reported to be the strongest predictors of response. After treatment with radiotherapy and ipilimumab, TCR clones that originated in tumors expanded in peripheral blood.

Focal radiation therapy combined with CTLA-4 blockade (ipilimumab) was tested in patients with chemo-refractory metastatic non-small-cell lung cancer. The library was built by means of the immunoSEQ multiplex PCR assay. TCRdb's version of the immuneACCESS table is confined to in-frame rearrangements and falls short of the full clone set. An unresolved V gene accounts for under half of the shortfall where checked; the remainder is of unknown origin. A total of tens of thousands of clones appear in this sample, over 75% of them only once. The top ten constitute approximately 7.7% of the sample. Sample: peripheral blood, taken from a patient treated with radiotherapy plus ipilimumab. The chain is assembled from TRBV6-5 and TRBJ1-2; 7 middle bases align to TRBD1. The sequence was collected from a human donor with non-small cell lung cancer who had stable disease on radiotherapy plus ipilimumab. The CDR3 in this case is CASSSGQFFYGYTF. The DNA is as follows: TGTGCCAGCAGCTCGGGACAGTTTTTCTATGGCTACACCTTC.